These 31 T cell receptor beta chains originate from one sample sequenced in a study of technical replicates of blood from a few donors. Clones were sequenced by immunoSEQ multiplex PCR, and TCRdb holds only the in-frame ones, with some missing. The sample lists about 72,000 clones; 92% were seen once. Sequencing input: T cells isolated from PBMCs. These receptors came from a human donor in good health.

This chain's CDR3 is CASSGTGYGYTF. The CDR3 DNA reads TGTGCCAGCAGCGGGACAGGGTACGGCTACACCTTC. The V and J genes are TRBV9 and TRBJ1-2; 8 bases fit TRBD1. The V and J ends lost 3 bases and 8 bases, in that order; junction bases with no gene match: 3. Germline CDR1 reads SGDLS; CDR2 reads YYNGEE. The length of the CDR3 is 12 residues. The complete variable domain, with remaining parts taken from reference TRBV9 and TRBJ1-2, reads DSGVTQTPKHLITATGQRVTLRCSPRSGDLSVYWYQQSLDQGLQFLIQYYNGEERAKGNILERFSAQQFPDLHSELNLSSLELGDSALYFCASSGTGYGYTFGSGTRLTVV.

The genes are TRBV2 and TRBJ2-1, with TRBD1 matching over 7 bases. The germline CDR1 and CDR2 sequences are SNHLY and FYNNEI. CDR3 size: 15 residues. Trimming took 1 base from V and 4 from J; bases not matched to a gene: 4. This chain's CDR3 is CASSEVRQGYNEQFF. In DNA, the CDR3 is TGTGCCAGCAGTGAAGTGAGACAGGGATACAATGAGCAGTTCTTC. The full variable domain, with the rest looked up from reference TRBV2 and TRBJ2-1, is EPEVTQTPSHQVTQMGQEVILRCVPISNHLYFYWYRQILGQKVEFLVSFYNNEISEKSEIFDDQFSVERPDGSNFTLKIRSTKLEDSAMYFCASSEVRQGYNEQFFGPGTRLTVL.

The J gene is TRBJ1-4, the V gene TRBV9, with D tentatively TRBD1 (6 bases). Germline CDR1 reads SGDLS; CDR2 reads YYNGEE. Deletions cut 3 bases from V and 0 bases from J, with 15 bases between. The CDR3 runs 17 residues. As DNA, the CDR3 is TGTGCCAGCAGCGAGAGCGGGGGACAAGCAACTAATGAAAAACTGTTTTTT. This translates into CASSESGGQATNEKLFF. The whole variable domain, filled in from reference TRBV9 and TRBJ1-4, reads DSGVTQTPKHLITATGQRVTLRCSPRSGDLSVYWYQQSLDQGLQFLIQYYNGEERAKGNILERFSAQQFPDLHSELNLSSLELGDSALYFCASSESGGQATNEKLFFGSGTQLSVL.

The chain combines TRBV15 with TRBJ1-2; TRBD1 aligns across 11 bases. J gave up 8 bases and V 8 bases, and 10 bases lay outside the gene matches. Germline V gene data show CDR1 as LNHNV and CDR2 as YYDKDF (reference sequence). There are 14 residues in the CDR3. The CDR3 is CATLPGQGEMGYTF. The CDR3 nucleotides read TGTGCCACCCTACCGGGACAGGGGGAAATGGGCTACACCTTC.

The CDR3 protein is CASSLVSGILLYEQYF. The CDR3 DNA reads TGTGCCAGCAGCTTAGTTTCAGGGATATTACTTTACGAGCAGTACTTC. The gene calls are TRBV7-9 and TRBJ2-7; maybe TRBD1 (5 bases). This CDR3 is 16 amino acids long. The ends were cut back, 1 base at V and 4 bases at J, with 17 bases in the middle. Germline lookup yields CDR1 SEHNR and CDR2 FQNEAQ (reference sequence).

In DNA, the CDR3 is TGCGCCAGCAGCCAAGATCAGGTTCGGGGGGGATACTCAAGCTCCTACAATGAGCAGTTCTTC. Its protein is CASSQDQVRGGYSSSYNEQFF. The gene calls are TRBV4-1 and TRBJ2-1; 8 positions match TRBD2. The CDR3 is made up of 21 amino acids. V dropped 0 bases and J dropped 0; count of bases not matched to a gene: 16. Per germline, CDR1 MGHRA and CDR2 YSYEKL.

The table lists this clone with a count of one. The CDR3: CASSPFFSGTGRTGELFF. In DNA, the CDR3 is TGTGCCAGCTCACCGTTTTTTTCCGGGACAGGTCGAACCGGGGAGCTGTTTTTT. V and J are TRBV18 and TRBJ2-2; 8 nucleotides match TRBD1. The CDR3 runs 18 residues. J lost 5 bases, V lost 3 bases, and 14 bases had no gene match. Germline assignment: CDR1 KGHSH and CDR2 LQKENI.

The V and J genes are TRBV30 and TRBJ2-1, with 7 bases that match TRBD1. Unmatched junction bases numbered 8, after V lost 1 base and J lost 8 bases. Germline loops: CDR1 GTSNPN, CDR2 SVGIG (reference sequence). The CDR3 contains 14 residues. The CDR3 DNA sequence: TGTGCCTGGAGTGCCCTAGGGACAGTAGATGAGCAGTTCTTC. Translating it yields CAWSALGTVDEQFF.

The chain couples TRBV27 to TRBJ1-2; 10 bases map to TRBD1. CDR1 and CDR2 from the germline V gene are MNHEY and SMNVEV (reference sequence). The V segment lost 3 bases and the J segment 6 bases; nucleotides outside the gene matches: 4. The CDR3 is made up of 14 amino acids. This CDR3 is CASSFAGTGDGYTF. The CDR3 bases are TGTGCCAGCAGTTTCGCCGGGACAGGGGATGGCTACACCTTC.

The genes are TRBV7-8 and TRBJ2-1; 10 bases match TRBD2. The CDR3 loop spans 18 amino acids. With V trimmed by 3 bases and J by 0 bases, 8 bases remained unmatched. Per the germline V gene, CDR1 is SGHVS and CDR2 is FQNEAQ. CDR3 amino acids: CASSFGLAASSSYNEQFF. CDR3 DNA sequence: TGTGCCAGCAGCTTTGGACTAGCGGCTTCAAGCTCCTACAATGAGCAGTTCTTC.

The J gene is TRBJ1-2, the V gene TRBV4-3; D gene uncertain. Germline V CDR1 and CDR2: LGHNA, YSLEER. The CDR3 consists of 14 residues. Trimming pared 0 bases from V and 1 base from J, leaving 6 bases between. The CDR3 sequence is CASSQEYGNYGYTF. For the CDR3, the DNA is TGCGCCAGCAGCCAAGAGTACGGTAACTATGGCTACACCTTC.

The CDR3 region is CASSQVSGLSSTDTQYF. In DNA form, the CDR3 reads TGCGCCAGCAGCCAAGTTTCCGGGTTGAGTAGCACAGATACGCAGTATTTT. The genes are TRBV4-3 and TRBJ2-3; D is unresolved. The CDR3 is 17 amino acids. Germline V lookup: CDR1 LGHNA, CDR2 YSLEER. V was cut by 1 base and J by 0 bases, with 14 bases left in between.

The chain couples TRBV13 to TRBJ2-4, with 14 bases aligning to TRBD2. In germline, CDR1 is PRHDT, CDR2 FYEKMQ (reference sequence). V lost 5 bases and J lost 8; bases outside the gene matches: 2. This CDR3 comprises 14 residues. In DNA, the CDR3 is TGTGCCAGCAGCCAGGGACTAGCGGGAGACATTCAGTACTTC. Residues: CASSQGLAGDIQYF.

The chain couples TRBV7-9 to TRBJ2-3; 12 bases agree with TRBD2. Germline CDR1 SEHNR, CDR2 FQNEAQ (reference sequence). The CDR3 sequence is 17 residues long. V lost 3 bases, J lost 2 bases, and 6 bases stayed unmatched. CDR3 sequence (DNA): TGTGCCAGCAGCTTTATCGGACTAGCGGGACTCACAGATACGCAGTATTTT. It is translated as CASSFIGLAGLTDTQYF.

CDR3 nucleotide sequence: TGTGCCAGCAGCGAGGGGGTTACCGGGGAGCTGTTTTTT. It yields the protein CASSEGVTGELFF. The V call is TRBV7-8, the J call TRBJ2-2, with D perhaps matching TRBD1 (6 bases). Germline V lookup: CDR1 SGHVS, CDR2 FQNEAQ. V was clipped by 5 bases and J by 5 bases, with 9 bases between them. The length of the CDR3 is 13 residues.

The chain couples TRBV6-5 to TRBJ2-1; perhaps TRBD2 as D (6 bases). Per the germline V gene, CDR1 is MNHEY and CDR2 is SVGAGI. Deletions cut 0 bases from V and 5 bases from J, with 8 bases between. This CDR3 has 14 residues. CDR3 sequence: CASSYSSGDNEQFF. DNA for the CDR3: TGTGCCAGCAGTTACTCTTCGGGGGACAATGAGCAGTTCTTC.

Note on this clone: At one of its ends the junction is not consistent with the germline gene, which may arise from a read error. The rearrangement links TRBV5-8 to TRBJ2-3; 7 nucleotides match TRBD2. The length of the CDR3 is 11 residues. From germline, CDR1 is SGHTS and CDR2 YDEGEE. Written as DNA, the CDR3 is TGTGCCCTAATATGGGAGGGAGGGCCGAATTTT. Translated, it gives CALIWEGGPNF.

The genes are TRBV15 and TRBJ2-7; 7 bases are shared with TRBD2. V was clipped by 1 base and J by 0 bases; unmatched bases: 9. This CDR3 has 17 residues. Germline V gene data show CDR1 as LNHNV and CDR2 as YYDKDF (reference sequence). The CDR3 loop reads CATSRVWGRDGSYEQYF. DNA for the CDR3: TGTGCCACCAGCAGAGTTTGGGGGAGGGACGGCTCCTACGAGCAGTACTTC.

V is TRBV19 and J is TRBJ2-5, with TRBD1 matching 11 bases. Germline assignment: CDR1 LNHDA and CDR2 SQIVND (reference sequence). The ends lost 5 bases at V and 1 base at J; junction bases unmatched: 9. CDR3 length equals 17 residues. CDR3: CASSSTSGTGGQETQYF. The CDR3 nucleotides read TGTGCCAGTAGTTCGACCTCTGGGACAGGGGGCCAAGAGACCCAGTACTTC.

This clone was seen only once. The chain has TRBV5-4 and TRBJ1-1; D is undetermined. This CDR3 is built from 17 residues. Germline lookup yields CDR1 SGHNT and CDR2 YYREEE (reference sequence). V was pared by 0 bases and J by 3 bases, with 18 bases between. The CDR3 DNA sequence: TGTGCCAGCAGCTTGGGTGCAACAATACGTTCTGACACTGAAGCTTTCTTT. This gives the protein CASSLGATIRSDTEAFF. The full variable domain, in which reference TRBV5-4 and TRBJ1-1 provide the parts outside the CDR3, is ETGVTQSPTHLIKTRGQQVTLRCSSQSGHNTVSWYQQALGQGPQFIFQYYREEENGRGNFPPRFSGLQFPNYSSELNVNALELDDSALYLCASSLGATIRSDTEAFFGQGTRLTVV.

This chain connects TRBV10-3 to TRBJ2-3; D possibly corresponds to TRBD1 (5 bases). Germline values: CDR1 ENHRY, CDR2 SYGVKD. Trimming cost V 3 bases and J 8 bases, with 9 bases left between them. The CDR3 has 12 amino acids. The CDR3 region is CAISDRDSTQYF. The CDR3 DNA reads TGTGCCATCAGTGACAGGGATTCTACGCAGTATTTT.

J is TRBJ2-7 and V is TRBV5-1; TRBD2 matches 13 bases. With V trimmed by 9 bases and J by 5 bases, 11 bases remained unmatched. Germline loops: CDR1 SGHRS, CDR2 YFSETQ. CDR3 length equals 15 residues. The CDR3 region is CATRGTSGKIHEQYF. The CDR3 DNA follows: TGCGCCACCAGGGGGACTAGCGGGAAGATCCACGAGCAGTACTTC.

V gene TRBV5-1 combines with J gene TRBJ1-1; 8 bases fit TRBD1. J was trimmed by 3 bases and V by 5 bases; bases with no gene match: 6. In germline, CDR1 is SGHRS, CDR2 YFSETQ. The CDR3 has 14 residues. CDR3 in DNA: TGCGCCAGCAGGCCGACAGGGGCTGACACTGAAGCTTTCTTT. It is translated as CASRPTGADTEAFF.

The V gene is TRBV6-6, the J gene TRBJ2-1, with 11 bases aligning to TRBD1. Germline CDR1 and CDR2: MNHNY and SVGAGI (reference sequence). Trimming cost V 6 bases and J 4 bases; bases outside gene matches: 5. The CDR3 loop spans 15 amino acids. CDR3 sequence reads: CASSPGQGAYNEQFF. For the CDR3, the DNA is TGTGCCAGCAGCCCAGGACAGGGGGCTTACAATGAGCAGTTCTTC.

CDR3: CAISLQGADTEAFF. CDR3 nucleotide sequence: TGTGCCATCAGCCTACAGGGGGCGGACACTGAAGCTTTCTTT. V is TRBV10-3 and J is TRBJ1-1, with 9 bases matching TRBD1. The CDR3 contains 14 residues. V was pared by 6 bases and J by 3 bases, with 5 bases of the junction left unmatched. Germline V gene sequence: CDR1 ENHRY, CDR2 SYGVKD.

The sample holds one count of this clone. The rearrangement uses TRBV7-3 and TRBJ2-3, with TRBD2 matching over 13 bases. In germline, CDR1 is SGHTA, CDR2 FQGTGA. V shed 5 bases and J 1 base; nucleotides not matched to a gene: 3. The CDR3 contains 16 residues. The CDR3 here is CASSAGLAGGTDTQYF. As DNA, the CDR3 is TGTGCCAGCAGCGCCGGACTAGCGGGAGGCACAGATACGCAGTATTTT.

This clone was counted a single time. The chain employs TRBV9 and TRBJ1-3, with a possible D match to TRBD1 (6 bases). CDR1 is SGDLS, CDR2 YYNGEE, per germline. V lost 0 bases, J lost 2 bases, and 9 bases lay in between. The CDR3 extends over 15 amino acids. The CDR3 nucleotides are TGTGCCAGCAGCGTAGAGGGGGGGCCTGGAAACACCATATATTTT. Encoded protein: CASSVEGGPGNTIYF.

This chain connects TRBV6-5 to TRBJ2-3; D might be TRBD1 (6 bases). Germline assignment: CDR1 MNHEY and CDR2 SVGAGI. CDR3 length: 15 residues. Trimming took 4 bases from V and 5 from J, leaving 16 bases between them. CDR3 DNA sequence: TGTGCCAGCAGTTTCTCCATGGGGGCTATAGATACGCAGTATTTT. Translating it yields CASSFSMGAIDTQYF.

Regarding this clone: At one of its ends the junction is not consistent with the germline gene, which may arise from a read error. This chain uses TRBV7-7 with TRBJ2-5; TRBD2 matches 8 bases. Per germline, CDR1 SSHAT and CDR2 FNYEAQ (reference sequence). The CDR3 has 16 amino acids. The CDR3 here is CASSLGLSGTIETQYF. The CDR3 nucleotides are TGTGCTAGCAGCTTAGGTCTTAGCGGGACTATAGAGACCCAGTACTTC.

The chain links TRBV11-2 to TRBJ1-5; D ambiguous. Germline V gives CDR1 SGHAT, CDR2 FQNNGV. The V end lost 5 bases, the J end lost 2 bases, and 10 bases lay between the germline ends. The CDR3 is 14 residues long. DNA of the CDR3: TGTGCCAGCAGCAAGGGAGGCGGCAATCAGCCCCAGCATTTT. As protein: CASSKGGGNQPQHF.

The chain couples TRBV27 to TRBJ2-6, with TRBD1 as a possible D gene (6 bases). V lost 6 bases, J lost 4 bases, and 13 bases lay in between. Per germline, CDR1 MNHEY and CDR2 SMNVEV (reference sequence). The CDR3 is 15 residues long. This CDR3 reads CASSKQGSGANVLTF. CDR3 in DNA: TGTGCCAGCAGCAAACAGGGATCCGGGGCCAACGTCCTGACTTTC.